The 30 T cell receptor beta chains reported below all come from one sample, sequenced in a study of blood T cell repertoires in COVID-19. Assay used: immunoSEQ multiplex PCR; TCRdb lists only in-frame clones, some missing. This sample carries 350,000 to 500,000 clones, 85% to 90% of them seen once, and the ten largest clones take around 0.92%. Sequences were obtained from peripheral blood. Source of these receptors: a man between 18 and 29 years old with COVID-19, enrolled during active disease.

This chain connects TRBV19 to TRBJ2-4; D not certain. V was clipped by 6 bases and J by 0 bases, with 15 bases between them. The CDR3 runs 16 residues. Per germline, CDR1 LNHDA and CDR2 SQIVND (reference sequence). The CDR3 loop is CASSDLDGLAKNIQYF. The CDR3 DNA sequence: TGTGCCAGTAGCGATCTAGACGGGTTAGCCAAAAACATTCAGTACTTC.

This chain joins TRBV2 and TRBJ1-4; TRBD1 agrees at 10 bases. In germline, CDR1 is SNHLY, CDR2 FYNNEI. With V trimmed by 4 bases and J by 7 bases, 6 bases remained unmatched. The CDR3 is 15 amino acids. The CDR3 bases are TGTGCCAGCAGTGGACAGGGGGCGCGGAGTGAAAAACTGTTTTTT. Its protein product is CASSGQGARSEKLFF. The full variable domain, with the rest looked up from reference TRBV2 and TRBJ1-4, is EPEVTQTPSHQVTQMGQEVILRCVPISNHLYFYWYRQILGQKVEFLVSFYNNEISEKSEIFDDQFSVERPDGSNFTLKIRSTKLEDSAMYFCASSGQGARSEKLFFGSGTQLSVL.

The chain recombines TRBV25-1 with TRBJ2-2, with TRBD1 matching 10 bases. This CDR3 contains 17 residues. Germline V gene sequence: CDR1 MGHDK, CDR2 SYGVNS. V lost 4 bases and J lost 4; bases outside the gene matches: 9. The CDR3 spells CASSGFPGQGSTGELFF. Here the CDR3 DNA reads TGTGCCAGCAGTGGGTTTCCGGGACAGGGGTCCACCGGGGAGCTGTTTTTT.

This clone has more than one count but fewer than ten. The chain has TRBV7-9 and TRBJ2-1, with TRBD2 matching 10 bases. The germline gives CDR1 SEHNR, CDR2 FQNEAQ (reference sequence). The trim removed 7 bases at V and 8 bases at J, leaving 11 bases unmatched. The CDR3 runs 15 residues. CDR3 protein: CASNLGTSEVDEQFF. As DNA, the CDR3 is TGTGCCAGCAACCTGGGGACTAGCGAAGTAGATGAGCAGTTCTTC.

The genes are TRBV5-6 and TRBJ1-6; maybe TRBD1 (6 bases). Germline values: CDR1 SGHDT, CDR2 YYEEEE. Trimming took off 3 bases at V and 10 bases at J, with 11 bases between the two ends. CDR3 length equals 13 residues. In DNA form, the CDR3 reads TGTGCCAGCAGCTCCCGGGACAACTCACCCCTCCACTTT. This encodes CASSSRDNSPLHF. Full variable domain (outside the CDR3, taken from reference TRBV5-6 and TRBJ1-6): DAGVTQSPTHLIKTRGQQVTLRCSPKSGHDTVSWYQQALGQGPQFIFQYYEEEERQRGNFPDRFSGHQFPNYSSELNVNALLLGDSALYLCASSSRDNSPLHFGNGTRLTVT.

The chain has TRBV10-2 and TRBJ1-1, with 7 bases that match TRBD1. This CDR3 has 14 residues. The V gene's germline CDR1 is WSHSY and CDR2 SAAADI. V trimming: 0 bases; J trimming: 7 bases; junction bases outside the gene matches: 5. DNA of the CDR3: TGCGCCAGCAGTGAGTCGACTACAGGGGATGAAGCTTTCTTT. This gives the protein CASSESTTGDEAFF.

The rearrangement links TRBV11-3 to TRBJ1-3; D unclear. The length of the CDR3 is 14 residues. Trimming took 7 bases from V and 1 from J, leaving 11 bases between them. CDR1 and CDR2 (germline): SGHNT, YENEEA. The CDR3 is CASKSEPSGNTIYF. CDR3 coding DNA: TGTGCCAGCAAAAGCGAACCTTCTGGAAACACCATATATTTT.

The count of this clone is one. This rearrangement joins TRBV2 to TRBJ2-1; D may be TRBD2 (6 bases). V gave up 0 bases and J gave up 15 bases, with 18 bases separating them. The CDR3 is made up of 14 amino acids. CDR1 and CDR2 (germline): SNHLY, FYNNEI. CDR3 sequence reads: CASSEAVGRGYPFF. DNA of the CDR3: TGTGCCAGCAGTGAAGCGGTGGGACGGGGGTATCCGTTCTTC. The full variable domain, in which reference TRBV2 and TRBJ2-1 provide the parts outside the CDR3, is EPEVTQTPSHQVTQMGQEVILRCVPISNHLYFYWYRQILGQKVEFLVSFYNNEISEKSEIFDDQFSVERPDGSNFTLKIRSTKLEDSAMYFCASSEAVGRGYPFFGPGTRLTVL.

The V and J genes are TRBV15 and TRBJ2-7; D gene unclear. The germline V gene encodes CDR1 LNHNV and CDR2 YYDKDF (reference sequence). Deletions cut 9 bases from V and 1 base from J, with 16 bases between. This CDR3 region has 14 residues. The DNA for the CDR3 is TGTGCCACACACAGCCTTCGACGGTCCTACGAGCAGTACTTC. Its translation is CATHSLRRSYEQYF.

Only one count was recorded for this clone. V and J are TRBV2 and TRBJ2-7, with 9 bases fitting TRBD2. V trimming: 7 bases; J trimming: 2 bases; junction bases outside the gene matches: 9. The CDR3 is 15 residues long. The germline gives CDR1 SNHLY, CDR2 FYNNEI. As DNA, the CDR3 is TGTGCCAGCATTAGGGAGGCGGGAGGGCCCTACGAGCAGTACTTC. Translating it yields CASIREAGGPYEQYF. The full variable domain, rest sourced from reference TRBV2 and TRBJ2-7, is EPEVTQTPSHQVTQMGQEVILRCVPISNHLYFYWYRQILGQKVEFLVSFYNNEISEKSEIFDDQFSVERPDGSNFTLKIRSTKLEDSAMYFCASIREAGGPYEQYFGPGTRLTVT.

With respect to this clone: Given the absence of the conserved phenylalanine or tryptophan at the CDR3 end, a read error is likely. It is unclear where the CDR3 begins or ends on the DNA, so no DNA is shown, and the CDR3 is as TCRdb lists it. The chain uses TRBV10-3 and TRBJ1-2; the table's D gene call, TRBD1, was not cross checked with the DNA. CDR1 and CDR2 from the germline V gene are ENHRY and SYGVKD. From its first to its last residue, the CDR3 has 11 amino acids. The CDR3 region is CAISVTEDRDS.

This clone was detected once. The CDR3 coding sequence is TGTGCCAGCACCCTTGACAGGGAGCTGCTGATTTCACCCCTCCACTTT. Its protein product is CASTLDRELLISPLHF. V gene TRBV6-6 combines with J gene TRBJ1-6, with 7 bases that match TRBD1. CDR1 and CDR2 (germline): MNHNY, SVGAGI (reference sequence). The CDR3 extends over 16 amino acids. Losses at the gene ends were 7 bases for V and 9 bases for J; bases not matched to a gene: 15.

The CDR3 DNA is TGCGCCAGCAGCCCGGCTGGACAGGGAAATTCACCCCTCCACTTT. Translating it yields CASSPAGQGNSPLHF. This chain uses TRBV5-1 with TRBJ1-6; 8 bases align to TRBD1. V trimming: 4 bases; J trimming: 7 bases; junction bases outside the gene matches: 7. The CDR3 sequence is 15 residues long. Germline V gene lookup returns CDR1 SGHRS and CDR2 YFSETQ.

The rearrangement links TRBV25-1 to TRBJ1-6; D not certain. Germline assignment: CDR1 MGHDK and CDR2 SYGVNS. The CDR3 sequence is 12 residues long. The V end lost 6 bases, the J end lost 8 bases, and 8 bases lay between the germline ends. CDR3 in amino acids: CASRQGDSPLHF. CDR3 sequence (DNA): TGTGCCAGCAGACAAGGAGATTCACCCCTCCACTTT.

The rearrangement links TRBV6-9 to TRBJ1-1; TRBD1 matches 7 bases. Trimming cost V 0 bases and J 2 bases; bases outside gene matches: 6. The CDR3 contains 16 residues. Germline V gene sequence: CDR1 MNHGY, CDR2 SVAAGI. The DNA of the CDR3 is TGTGCCAGCAGTTATTCGAGGGGACAGCTAAACACTGAAGCTTTCTTT. Its protein product is CASSYSRGQLNTEAFF.

This rearrangement joins TRBV6-1 to TRBJ2-3; 12 nucleotides agree with TRBD2. Germline values: CDR1 MNHNS, CDR2 SASEGT. J lost 6 bases, V lost 4 bases, and 8 bases had no gene match. This CDR3 comprises 16 residues. DNA of the CDR3: TGTGCCAGCAGTGGGAAGACTAGCGGGAGAGAGGATACGCAGTATTTT. This codes for CASSGKTSGREDTQYF.

This sequence joins TRBV29-1 and TRBJ2-2; 13 positions match TRBD2. The germline CDR1 and CDR2 sequences are SQVTM and ANQGSEA. This CDR3 region has 14 residues. V was pared by 7 bases and J by 7 bases, with 6 bases of the junction left unmatched. CDR3 nucleotide sequence: TGCAGCGCAGGGACTAGCGGGATCGGCGGGGAGCTGTTTTTT. This encodes CSAGTSGIGGELFF.

The CDR3 spells CASSRLGGAYGYTF. The CDR3 bases are TGCGCCAGCAGCCGTTTAGGGGGGGCCTATGGCTACACCTTC. This chain connects TRBV4-1 to TRBJ1-2, with D possibly TRBD1 on 6 matching bases. Germline V gives CDR1 MGHRA, CDR2 YSYEKL. This CDR3 contains 14 residues. Trimming removed 4 bases from V and 4 bases from J, with 13 bases in between.

V gene TRBV7-3 combines with J gene TRBJ1-2, with no clear D. The CDR3 has 12 residues. Germline values: CDR1 SGHTA, CDR2 FQGTGA. V was shortened by 5 bases and J by 8 bases, with 12 bases between the two germline ends. CDR3 in amino acids: CASSPREGGYTF. The CDR3 DNA reads TGTGCCAGCAGCCCCCGGGAAGGAGGCTACACCTTC.

This chain connects TRBV6-5 to TRBJ1-5; no reliable D call. The CDR3 length is 14 residues. Germline CDR1 and CDR2: MNHEY and SVGAGI. V lost 0 bases and J 4 bases, leaving 7 bases between the germline ends. CDR3: CASSYSALNQPQHF. As DNA, the CDR3 is TGTGCCAGCAGTTACTCGGCCTTGAATCAGCCCCAGCATTTT.

This chain joins TRBV7-9 and TRBJ1-5; no definite D call. Trimming stripped 1 base from V and 4 bases from J, with 17 bases between. Germline-derived CDR1 and CDR2 are SEHNR and FQNEAQ (reference sequence). The CDR3 is made up of 17 amino acids. CDR3 sequence (DNA): TGTGCCAGCAGCTTAGGTTATGAGGGTCCACCGAATCAGCCCCAGCATTTT. Amino acid sequence: CASSLGYEGPPNQPQHF.

V usage is TRBV6-5 and J usage is TRBJ2-2, with a weak D call TRBD2 (7 bases). Germline V gene lookup returns CDR1 MNHEY and CDR2 SVGAGI. V lost 0 bases and J lost 7, with 15 bases in between. The CDR3 covers 16 residues. This CDR3 reads CASSYSRRGRNGELFF. CDR3 nucleotide sequence: TGTGCCAGCAGTTACTCGAGGCGGGGGCGGAACGGGGAGCTGTTTTTT.

The chain joins TRBV18 to TRBJ2-2; 8 bases match TRBD2. From germline, CDR1 is KGHSH and CDR2 LQKENI. The CDR3 has 14 amino acids. V trimming: 10 bases; J trimming: 3 bases; junction bases outside the gene matches: 7. CDR3 DNA: TGTGCCACCAACGGGGGGGACGACACCGGGGAGCTGTTTTTT. It yields the protein CATNGGDDTGELFF. The full variable domain, in which reference TRBV18 and TRBJ2-2 provide the parts outside the CDR3, is NAGVMQNPRHLVRRRGQEARLRCSPMKGHSHVYWYRQLPEEGLKFMVYLQKENIIDESGMPKERFSAEFPKEGPSILRIQQVVRGDSAAYFCATNGGDDTGELFFGEGSRLTVL.

The V call is TRBV27, the J call TRBJ2-1; 9 bases align to TRBD1. The CDR3 sequence is 12 residues long. Germline CDR1 MNHEY, CDR2 SMNVEV (reference sequence). J lost 9 bases, V lost 9 bases, and 6 bases had no gene match. The CDR3 is CARDRGQVEQFF. Here the CDR3 DNA reads TGTGCCAGGGACAGGGGTCAAGTTGAGCAGTTCTTC.

The chain employs TRBV4-1 and TRBJ2-2; 9 positions match TRBD1. Looked up from germline, CDR1 is MGHRA and CDR2 is YSYEKL. V shed 4 bases, J shed 4 bases, and the junction held 4 bases outside the gene matches. This CDR3 spans 15 amino acids. The CDR3 DNA reads TGCGCCAGCAGCCCCGGGACAGGGTCCACCGGGGAGCTGTTTTTT. Protein: CASSPGTGSTGELFF.

The chain is built from TRBV4-1 and TRBJ1-6; D gene uncertain. The CDR3 is 14 residues long. Germline CDR1 MGHRA, CDR2 YSYEKL. The ends were cut back, 4 bases at V and 7 bases at J, with 11 bases in the middle. The CDR3 loop is CASSPPAGNSPLHF. The DNA for the CDR3 is TGCGCCAGCAGCCCCCCCGCCGGGAATTCACCCCTCCACTTT.

CDR3 sequence reads: CASSLITYEQYF. CDR3 DNA sequence: TGTGCCAGCAGCTTAATAACCTACGAGCAGTACTTC. The chain employs TRBV11-2 and TRBJ2-7, with no clear D. Germline lookup yields CDR1 SGHAT and CDR2 FQNNGV. V gave up 2 bases and J gave up 2 bases, with 4 bases separating them. The CDR3 is made up of 12 amino acids. Together with reference TRBV11-2 and TRBJ2-7, the CDR3 gives the full variable domain: EAGVAQSPRYKIIEKRQSVAFWCNPISGHATLYWYQQILGQGPKLLIQFQNNGVVDDSQLPKDRFSAERLKGVDSTLKIQPAKLEDSAVYLCASSLITYEQYFGPGTRLTVT.

The chain recombines TRBV5-1 with TRBJ1-2; 7 bases line up with TRBD1. Trimming at V came to 5 bases and at J to 2 bases, leaving 3 bases not matched to a gene. This CDR3 has 13 residues. Germline V gene data show CDR1 as SGHRS and CDR2 as YFSETQ. CDR3 bases: TGCGCCAGCAGACCGGACAGGAACTATGGCTACACCTTC. Protein product: CASRPDRNYGYTF.

This clone appeared once. The gene calls are TRBV4-1 and TRBJ2-2, with 8 nucleotides matching TRBD2. The V gene's germline CDR1 is MGHRA and CDR2 YSYEKL. The CDR3 loop spans 16 amino acids. The ends lost 6 bases at V and 4 bases at J; junction bases unmatched: 10. CDR3 in DNA: TGCGCCAGCAGACACATCCCGGGGGGGGCCACCGGGGAGCTGTTTTTT. Its protein is CASRHIPGGATGELFF.

V usage is TRBV4-1 and J usage is TRBJ1-2; weak D call: TRBD1 (5 bases). Germline assignment: CDR1 MGHRA and CDR2 YSYEKL. The CDR3 has 15 amino acids. Trimming removed 4 bases from V and 1 base from J, with 13 bases in between. The CDR3: CASSPAGGFNYGYTF. CDR3 sequence (DNA): TGCGCCAGCAGCCCCGCGGGGGGTTTTAACTATGGCTACACCTTC.